This record concerns one TCR beta chain sequence. This clonotype has at least ten counts. It has no known antigen specificity. No base-level quality is on record; no much larger clone is a single base apart. The data are from a study of T cell repertoires in cytomegalovirus infection (dated by TCRdb to the late 2010s). General notes on the study: Donor HLA type was relevant to the analysis, as public TCR beta signatures indicated carriage of CMV infection together with the matching HLA type.

Instrument on record: Illumina HiSeq 1500. TCRdb took the public reads, trimmed them with fastp at Q25, ran MiXCR for clone calling and kept in-frame beta chains. Rows with one shared CDR3 protein collapse into an entry with the most common genes and DNA. The sample has around 330,000 distinct CDR3 sequences on record, about a sixth of them singletons. The leading ten clones occupy 12% of the sample. Summary of the overall study and its limitations: In both this cohort and an independent cohort of 352 donors, the cumulative frequency of public TCR beta family members distinguished carriers of CMV infection plus the relevant HLA type. The ex vivo response was dominated by HLA-C-restricted CMV-specific TCR beta clonotypes, and the single most frequent clonotype in two of eight donors was supplied by these HLA-C-restricted clonotypes.

The receptor comes from a human donor in good health (CMV status not recorded). Some clones in this sample may be carry-over from other donors' samples. Sequences were obtained from PBMCs.

The DNA sequence follows: TGTGCCAGCAGTCCTACACCGCTCTCTGGGGCCAACGTCCTGACTTTC. Its protein is CASSPTPLSGANVLTF. Rearrangement joined TRBV25-1 to TRBJ2-6, with the identity of the D gene unclear. CDR1 MGHDK and CDR2 SYGVNS were looked up in the germline V gene. The CDR3 numbers 16 residues from cysteine through phenylalanine. CDR3 DNA only is kept here, 48 bases in frame from base 1. The germline ends are 11 bases apart after V is trimmed by 5 bases and J by 0 bases. The variable domain in full, with residues beyond the CDR3 obtained from the reference TRBV25-1 and TRBJ2-6 genes, is EADIYQTPRYLVIGTGKKITLECSQTMGHDKMYWYQQDPGMELHLIHYSYGVNSTEKGDLSSESTVSRIRTEHFPLTLESARPSHTSQYLCASSPTPLSGANVLTFGAGSRLTVL.